This TCR beta chain was sequenced for a study of response to subunit inactivated influenza vaccine. This clonotype was recorded once. The junction shows a germline mismatch at one end, possibly a read error. TCRdb re-derived calls from the RT-PCR reads in MiXCR, one entry per CDR3 protein. The sample includes about 830,000 distinct CDR3 sequences, less than 20% of them seen just once. The starting material was PBMCs from blood, obtained roughly 5 days after vaccination. The sequence was obtained from a man aged 45-65 years who received an inactivated influenza vaccine.

The CDR3 nucleotides read TGCAGGGTTGAAGGACAGGCCCAACGAGCTTTCTTT. Translated, it gives CRVEGQAQRAFF. The rearrangement joins TRBV29-1 to TRBJ1-1; 7 bases align to TRBD1. The germline gives CDR1 SQVTM, CDR2 ANQGSEA. The length of the CDR3 is 12 residues.